The following is a T cell receptor beta chain sequence with its context. This record belongs to a study of blood T cell repertoires in COVID-19. Trimming shortened V by 6 bases and J by 5 bases, and 25 bases separated the two germline ends. The CDR3 is 16 residues long. Germline loops: CDR1 GTSNPN, CDR2 SVGIG (reference sequence). Some clones are missing from TCRdb's copy, which holds only in-frame ones; the method was immunoSEQ multiplex PCR. The sample yields about 200,000 clones, just under 85% seen once. Sequenced input: peripheral blood. The chain is built from TRBV30 and TRBJ2-5; D may be TRBD1 (6 bases). This clonotype originated in a woman in her 70s with active or convalescent COVID-19. The CDR3 region is CACGRTDSFRTETQYF. CDR3 bases: TGTGCCTGCGGTCGGACAGACTCATTTCGTACCGAGACCCAGTACTTC.